This entry lists 19 T cell receptor beta chains sequenced from one sample in a study of T cell changes during pregnancy in multiple sclerosis. This table comes from immunoSEQ multiplex PCR, and its TCRdb copy is limited to in-frame clones, with some not included. The data show almost 65,000 clones, roughly 90% seen once. This specimen consisted of peripheral blood, obtained in the first trimester of pregnancy. These receptors were collected from a female donor with multiple sclerosis, enrolled in a pregnancy study.

This chain connects TRBV11-3 to TRBJ2-1; D ambiguous. Between the trimmed V and J ends, which lost 0 bases and 8 bases, there was a span of 8 bases. From germline, CDR1 is SGHNT and CDR2 YENEEA. The CDR3 loop spans 13 amino acids. CDR3 nucleotides: TGTGCCAGCAGCTTAGAAGCCACCCATGAGCAGTTCTTC. Encoded protein: CASSLEATHEQFF.

The chain employs TRBV29-1 and TRBJ1-1; maybe TRBD1 (5 bases). Germline values: CDR1 SQVTM, CDR2 ANQGSEA. The CDR3 contains 15 residues. V lost 4 bases, J lost 5 bases, and 20 bases lay in between. CDR3 nucleotides: TGCAGCGTTGTCCCGTTGGGGGGAAGTGGAACTGAAGCTTTCTTT. Residues: CSVVPLGGSGTEAFF.

The chain carries TRBV28 and TRBJ2-1, with TRBD1 identical over 10 bases. Germline trimming cut 5 bases from V and 15 bases from J; bases unmatched to any gene: 16. This CDR3 comprises 15 residues. Germline V gene lookup returns CDR1 MDHEN and CDR2 SYDVKM. The CDR3 is CASSTPGQGLTSGFF. Written as DNA, the CDR3 is TGTGCCAGCAGTACGCCGGGACAGGGGTTAACCTCGGGGTTCTTC.

The rearrangement uses TRBV6-4 and TRBJ2-3, with TRBD2 matching over 10 bases. The CDR3 consists of 15 residues. The trim removed 11 bases at V and 6 bases at J, leaving 14 bases unmatched. Germline V lookup: CDR1 MRHNA, CDR2 SNTAGT. The CDR3 here is CAGVVLAGGRDTQYF. The CDR3, as DNA: TGTGCCGGCGTCGTTTTAGCGGGAGGAAGGGATACGCAGTATTTT.

V gene TRBV4-2 combines with J gene TRBJ2-5; weak D call: TRBD2 (5 bases). The germline V gene encodes CDR1 LGHNA and CDR2 YNFKEQ. The CDR3 spans 15 residues. V dropped 1 base and J dropped 5 bases, with 14 bases sitting between them. This CDR3 is CASSQGEGSAETQYF. DNA for the CDR3: TGTGCCAGCAGCCAAGGAGAGGGTTCTGCGGAGACCCAGTACTTC.

CDR3 residues: CASSEFQGGRGYTF. CDR3 coding DNA: TGTGCCAGCAGCGAGTTCCAGGGAGGTCGGGGCTACACCTTC. The V and J genes are TRBV2 and TRBJ1-2, with D perhaps TRBD1 (5 bases). Per the germline V gene, CDR1 is SNHLY and CDR2 is FYNNEI. The CDR3 spans 14 residues. V lost 6 bases to trimming and J lost 8 bases, with 19 bases between them.

The chain is built from TRBV6-6 and TRBJ1-1; 7 nucleotides agree with TRBD1. V dropped 2 bases and J dropped 2; count of bases not matched to a gene: 5. Per germline, CDR1 MNHNY and CDR2 SVGAGI (reference sequence). This CDR3 is built from 15 residues. The CDR3 is CASSYVGQANTEAFF. In DNA form, the CDR3 reads TGTGCCAGCAGTTACGTCGGACAGGCCAACACTGAAGCTTTCTTT.

The chain combines TRBV7-2 with TRBJ2-5; 9 nucleotides align to TRBD1. The CDR3 runs 15 residues. Germline values: CDR1 SGHTA, CDR2 FQGNSA. The V gene end was trimmed by 0 bases and the J gene end by 4 bases; junction bases not matched to a gene: 3. This chain's CDR3 is CASSLATGGGETQYF. CDR3 DNA sequence: TGTGCCAGCAGCTTAGCGACAGGGGGAGGAGAGACCCAGTACTTC.

V is TRBV25-1 and J is TRBJ2-1, with 9 bases matching TRBD2. Per germline, CDR1 MGHDK and CDR2 SYGVNS. Trimming at V came to 4 bases and at J to 2 bases, leaving 3 bases not matched to a gene. The CDR3 loop spans 15 amino acids. Written as DNA, the CDR3 is TGTGCCAGCAGTGGTAGCGGGAGTACCTACAATGAGCAGTTCTTC. This codes for CASSGSGSTYNEQFF.

The chain joins TRBV28 to TRBJ2-7; 9 nucleotides align to TRBD2. The CDR3 loop spans 14 amino acids. CDR1 is MDHEN and CDR2 is SYDVKM in the germline V gene. The junction had 6 bases not matched to a gene; V was cut back by 4 bases and J by 5 bases. For the CDR3, the DNA is TGTGCCAGCAGTTCCCCGGGACTAGCTCACGAGCAGTACTTC. Protein product: CASSSPGLAHEQYF. The full variable domain, in which reference TRBV28 and TRBJ2-7 provide the parts outside the CDR3, is DVKVTQSSRYLVKRTGEKVFLECVQDMDHENMFWYRQDPGLGLRLIYFSYDVKMKEKGDIPEGYSVSREKKERFSLILESASTNQTSMYLCASSSPGLAHEQYFGPGTRLTVT.

This clone was seen more than once but under ten times. The chain recombines TRBV19 with TRBJ1-1; possible D gene TRBD1, 6 bases. This CDR3 has 14 residues. Per the germline V gene, CDR1 is LNHDA and CDR2 is SQIVND (reference sequence). With 5 bases removed from V and 3 bases from J, the gap between germline ends came to 13 bases. The CDR3 bases are TGTGCCAGTAGTCCGTGGGAGGGGGACACTGAAGCTTTCTTT. Its protein product is CASSPWEGDTEAFF.

This chain joins TRBV27 and TRBJ2-1; 7 positions match TRBD1. The germline CDR1 and CDR2 sequences are MNHEY and SMNVEV (reference sequence). V was clipped by 0 bases and J by 2 bases; unmatched bases: 1. This CDR3 has 15 residues. The CDR3, as DNA: TGTGCCAGCAGTTTATCAGGGGGCCCCTACAATGAGCAGTTCTTC. It encodes CASSLSGGPYNEQFF.

This clone was detected once. This chain connects TRBV27 to TRBJ1-4; 11 bases are a match to TRBD1. The length of the CDR3 is 15 residues. Germline V gene lookup returns CDR1 MNHEY and CDR2 SMNVEV (reference sequence). J was trimmed by 8 bases and V by 4 bases; bases with no gene match: 6. DNA of the CDR3: TGTGCCAGCAGTTCAGGGGGACAGGGGGAAGAAAAACTGTTTTTT. Protein: CASSSGGQGEEKLFF.

CDR3 residues: CASSIVPTRGAEAFF. The CDR3 nucleotides read TGTGCCAGTAGTATAGTTCCGACCCGCGGCGCTGAAGCTTTCTTT. This chain links TRBV19 with TRBJ1-1; no clear D gene. This CDR3 is built from 15 residues. Germline loops: CDR1 LNHDA, CDR2 SQIVND (reference sequence). The V and J ends lost 1 base and 6 bases respectively, with 15 bases between them.

The rearrangement uses TRBV7-2 and TRBJ2-1, with 10 bases aligning to TRBD2. The germline V gene encodes CDR1 SGHTA and CDR2 FQGNSA. The CDR3 consists of 16 residues. Trimming at V came to 3 bases and at J to 3 bases, leaving 5 bases not matched to a gene. CDR3 nucleotide sequence: TGTGCCAGCAGCTTTTTAGCGGGAGGTTTCTACAATGAGCAGTTCTTC. It encodes CASSFLAGGFYNEQFF.

The V call is TRBV27, the J call TRBJ2-4, with a weak D call TRBD2 (6 bases). The CDR3 runs to 14 residues. Germline V gives CDR1 MNHEY, CDR2 SMNVEV (reference sequence). V was shortened by 3 bases and J by 6 bases, with 12 bases between the two germline ends. The CDR3 sequence: CASSFAVGGNIQYF. Here the CDR3 DNA reads TGTGCCAGCAGTTTCGCGGTGGGAGGAAACATTCAGTACTTC.

The chain is built from TRBV5-1 and TRBJ2-7, with D unresolved. The CDR3 is made up of 12 amino acids. The germline V gene has CDR1 SGHRS and CDR2 YFSETQ. V was pared by 0 bases and J by 6 bases, with 7 bases between. The CDR3 loop is CASSLEFREQYF. The CDR3 bases are TGCGCCAGCAGCTTGGAATTCCGCGAGCAGTACTTC.

The table lists this clone with a few counts. The chain carries TRBV4-2 and TRBJ2-3, with 11 bases identical to TRBD2. The V gene end was trimmed by 4 bases and the J gene end by 2 bases; junction bases not matched to a gene: 11. The CDR3 is 18 amino acids. CDR1 is LGHNA and CDR2 is YNFKEQ in the germline V gene. The DNA for the CDR3 is TGTGCCAGCAGCCCCAAGGCGGGACTAGCGGCTTCCACAGATACGCAGTATTTT. This translates into CASSPKAGLAASTDTQYF.

The V call is TRBV2, the J call TRBJ1-1; D might be TRBD1 (6 bases). The V end was cut by 1 base, the J end by 9 bases, with 15 bases between. The CDR3 extends over 14 amino acids. Germline values: CDR1 SNHLY, CDR2 FYNNEI. CDR3 sequence: CASSEGGGRGKAFF. The CDR3 nucleotides read TGTGCCAGCAGTGAAGGTGGGGGCAGGGGTAAAGCTTTCTTT.